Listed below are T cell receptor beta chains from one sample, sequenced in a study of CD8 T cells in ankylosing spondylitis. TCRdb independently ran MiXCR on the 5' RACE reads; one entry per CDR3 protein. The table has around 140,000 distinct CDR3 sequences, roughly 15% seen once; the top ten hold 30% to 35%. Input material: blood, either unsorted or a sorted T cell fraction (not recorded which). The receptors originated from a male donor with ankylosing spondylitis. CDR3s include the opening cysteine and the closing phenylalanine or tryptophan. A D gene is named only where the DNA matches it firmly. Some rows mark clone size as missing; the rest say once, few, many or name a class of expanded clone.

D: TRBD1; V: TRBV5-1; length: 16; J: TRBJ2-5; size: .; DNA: TGCGCCAGCAGCTTGGGACAGGGGCTAGCCGGGGAGACCCAGTACTTC; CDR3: CASSLGQGLAGETQYF
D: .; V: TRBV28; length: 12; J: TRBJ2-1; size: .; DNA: TGTGCCAGCAGTCTACCTCTGGGGGAGCAGTTCTTC; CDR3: CASSLPLGEQFF
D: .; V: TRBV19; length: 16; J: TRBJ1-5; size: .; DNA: TGTGCCAGTAGCACGCTCTGGACAGCCCTCGAACAGCCCCAGCATTTT; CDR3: CASSTLWTALEQPQHF
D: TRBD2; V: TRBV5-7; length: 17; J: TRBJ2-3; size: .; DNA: TGTGCCAGCGGCCCCGGGGGACGGGAGGGCCTGTCAGATACGCAGTATTTT; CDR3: CASGPGGREGLSDTQYF
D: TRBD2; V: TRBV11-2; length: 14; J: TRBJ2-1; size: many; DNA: TGTGCCAGCAGCCAGCCGGGACTAGCAACTGAGCAGTTCTTC; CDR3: CASSQPGLATEQFF
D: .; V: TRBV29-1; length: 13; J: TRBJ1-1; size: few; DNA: TGCAGCGTGGTTGGGGGGCCGAACACTGAAGCTTTCTTT; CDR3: CSVVGGPNTEAFF
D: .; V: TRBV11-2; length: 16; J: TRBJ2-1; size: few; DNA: TGTGCCAGCAGCTTAGGTAGATGGTCTGTCAGCAATGAGCAGTTCTTC; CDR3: CASSLGRWSVSNEQFF
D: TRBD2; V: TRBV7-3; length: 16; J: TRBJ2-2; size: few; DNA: TGTGCCAGCAGCCATAGCGGGAGGCTTCCTACCGGGGAGCTGTTTTTT; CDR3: CASSHSGRLPTGELFF
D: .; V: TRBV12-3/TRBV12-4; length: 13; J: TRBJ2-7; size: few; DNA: TGTGCCAGCAGTTGGCAGGGATCCTACGAGCAGTACTTC; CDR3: CASSWQGSYEQYF
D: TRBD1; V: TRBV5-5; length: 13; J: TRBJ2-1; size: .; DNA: TGTGCCAGCAAGGGACAGGGGTTCAATGAGCAGTTCTTC; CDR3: CASKGQGFNEQFF
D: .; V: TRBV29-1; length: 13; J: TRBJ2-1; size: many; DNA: TGCAGCGTTGAAGATTGGGGCTACAATGAGCAGTTCTTC; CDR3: CSVEDWGYNEQFF
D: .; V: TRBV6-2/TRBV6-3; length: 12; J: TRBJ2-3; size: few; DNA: TGTGCCAGCAGTTACACCTTAGCAGTTGAGTATTTT; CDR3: CASSYTLAVEYF
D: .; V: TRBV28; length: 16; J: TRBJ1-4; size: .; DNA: TGTGCCAGCAGCCAATATTCCGGGTCGCGGAATGAAAAACTGTTTTTT; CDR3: CASSQYSGSRNEKLFF
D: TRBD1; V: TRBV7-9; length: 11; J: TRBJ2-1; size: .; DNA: TGTGCCAGCAGGACAGGGAGTGAGCAGTTCTTC; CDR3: CASRTGSEQFF
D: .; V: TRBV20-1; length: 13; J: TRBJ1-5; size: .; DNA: TGCAGTGCTAGAGCAGGGTCAGGTCAGCCCCAGCATTTT; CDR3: CSARAGSGQPQHF
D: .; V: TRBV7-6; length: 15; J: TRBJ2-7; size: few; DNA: TGTGCCAGCAGCCCTAAGCAGGGTCCGAATTACGAGCAGTACTTC; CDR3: CASSPKQGPNYEQYF
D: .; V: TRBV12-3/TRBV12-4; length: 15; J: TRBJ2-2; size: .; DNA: TGTGCCAGCAGTTCGTTTGGACAGAACACCGGGGAGCTGTTTTTT; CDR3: CASSSFGQNTGELFF
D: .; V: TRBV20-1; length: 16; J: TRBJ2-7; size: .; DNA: TGCAGTGCTAGAGATAGGGGGGATAGGAAACGCTACGAGCAGTACTTC; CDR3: CSARDRGDRKRYEQYF
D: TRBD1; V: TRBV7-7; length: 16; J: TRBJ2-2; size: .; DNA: TGTGCTAGCAGCCCCCGGACAGGGAAGAACACCGGGGAGCTGTTTTTT; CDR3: CASSPRTGKNTGELFF
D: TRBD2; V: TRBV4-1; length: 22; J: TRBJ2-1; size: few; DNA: TGCGCCAGCAGCCCCTTTTTGGGGCTAGCGGGAGTGTCCACGATCTCCTACAATGAGCAGTTCTTC; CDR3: CASSPFLGLAGVSTISYNEQFF
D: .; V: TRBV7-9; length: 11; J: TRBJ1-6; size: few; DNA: TGTGCCAGCAGCTCCGAATTGGCCCTCCACTTT; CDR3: CASSSELALHF
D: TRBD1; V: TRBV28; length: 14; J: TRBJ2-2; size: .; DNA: TGTGCCAGCAGTTTAGGACAGGGTGGCGGGGAGCTGTTTTTT; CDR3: CASSLGQGGGELFF
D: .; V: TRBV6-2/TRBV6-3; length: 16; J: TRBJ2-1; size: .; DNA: TGTGCCAGCAGTTACTCGTCCAGGAGGACCTACAATGAGCAGTTCTTC; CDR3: CASSYSSRRTYNEQFF
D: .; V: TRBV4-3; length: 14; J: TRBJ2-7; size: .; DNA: TGCGCCAGCAGCCAAGAGCAGGGATTGGACGAGCAGTACTTC; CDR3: CASSQEQGLDEQYF
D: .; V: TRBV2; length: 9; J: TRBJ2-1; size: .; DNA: TGTGCCAGCGGCACTGAGCAGTTCTTC; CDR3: CASGTEQFF
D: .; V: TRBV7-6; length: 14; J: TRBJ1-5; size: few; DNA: TGTGCCAGCAGCCCAGCGGGGGGCTTGCAGCCCCAGCATTTT; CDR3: CASSPAGGLQPQHF
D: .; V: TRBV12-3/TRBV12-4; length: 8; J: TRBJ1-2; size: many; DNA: TGTGCCACGGGAGGCTACACCTTC; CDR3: CATGGYTF
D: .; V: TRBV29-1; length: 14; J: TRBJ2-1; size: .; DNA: TGCAGCGTTGTTGGAGCGGGCCACTACAATGAGCAGTTCTTC; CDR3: CSVVGAGHYNEQFF
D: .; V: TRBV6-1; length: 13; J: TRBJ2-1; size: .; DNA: TGTGCCAGCAGTGAAGCGCATCTCAATGAGCAGTTCTTC; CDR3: CASSEAHLNEQFF
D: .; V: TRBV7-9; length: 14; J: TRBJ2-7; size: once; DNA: TGTGCCAGCAGCTTAGTGTCCAGGGGCAACGAGCAGTACTTC; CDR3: CASSLVSRGNEQYF
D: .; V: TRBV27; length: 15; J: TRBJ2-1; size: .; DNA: TGTGCCAGCAGTTTATCAGCGCCCCTCTACAATGAGCAGTTCTTC; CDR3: CASSLSAPLYNEQFF
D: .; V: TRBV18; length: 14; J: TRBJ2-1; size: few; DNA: TGTGCCAGCTCACCACCGTTGGGGGACGGTGAGCAGTTCTTC; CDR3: CASSPPLGDGEQFF
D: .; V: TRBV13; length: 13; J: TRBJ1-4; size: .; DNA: TGTGCCAGCAGCTTAGAGGCAGATGAAAAACTGTTTTTT; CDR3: CASSLEADEKLFF
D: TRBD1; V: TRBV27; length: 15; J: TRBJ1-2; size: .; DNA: TGTGCCAGCAGTCCAGGGGGTCCGTCTAACTATGGCTACACCTTC; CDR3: CASSPGGPSNYGYTF
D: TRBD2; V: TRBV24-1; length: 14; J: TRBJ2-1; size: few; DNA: TGTGCCACCAGTGGTAGGACTAGTTACAATGAGCAGTTCTTC; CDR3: CATSGRTSYNEQFF
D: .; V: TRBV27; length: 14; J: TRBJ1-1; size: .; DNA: TGTGCCAGCAGTTCTACCCCGGCGGGCACTGAAGCTTTCTTT; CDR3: CASSSTPAGTEAFF
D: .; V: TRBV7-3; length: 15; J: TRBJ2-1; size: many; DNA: TGTGCCAGCAGCTTACAAAAGGGCTCCTACAATGAGCAGTTCTTC; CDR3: CASSLQKGSYNEQFF
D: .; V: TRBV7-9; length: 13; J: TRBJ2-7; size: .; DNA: TGTGCCAGCAGCTTAGGCGGAGCTAACGAGCAGTACTTC; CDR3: CASSLGGANEQYF
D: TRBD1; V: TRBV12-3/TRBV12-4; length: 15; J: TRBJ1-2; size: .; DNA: TGTGCCAGCAGTTCCCGACAGGGGGTAATCTATGGCTACACCTTC; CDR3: CASSSRQGVIYGYTF
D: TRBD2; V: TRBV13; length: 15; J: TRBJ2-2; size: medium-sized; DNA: TGTGCCAGCAGCTTCGGCGGGAGTTATACCGGGGAGCTGTTTTTT; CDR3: CASSFGGSYTGELFF
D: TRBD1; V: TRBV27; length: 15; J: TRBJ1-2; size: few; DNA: TGTGCCAGCAGTTACAGGGGAGCCGAGAGCTATGGCTACACCTTC; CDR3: CASSYRGAESYGYTF
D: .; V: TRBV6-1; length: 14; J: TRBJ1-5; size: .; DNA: TGTGCCAGCATGTCGGCAGGACGAAATCAGCCCCAGCATTTT; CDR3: CASMSAGRNQPQHF
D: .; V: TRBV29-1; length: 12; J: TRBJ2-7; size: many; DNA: TGCAGCGTTGGCCAGCAGGGCTACGAGCAGTACTTC; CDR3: CSVGQQGYEQYF
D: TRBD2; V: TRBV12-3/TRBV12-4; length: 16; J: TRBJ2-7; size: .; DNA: TGTGCCAGCTCCCCCCCTGGCGGGAGGGCAGAGGACGAGCAGTACTTC; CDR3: CASSPPGGRAEDEQYF
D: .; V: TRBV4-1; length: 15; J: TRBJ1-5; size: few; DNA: TGCGCCAGCCGAGAAACAGTCATCAGCAATCAGCCCCAGCATTTT; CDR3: CASRETVISNQPQHF
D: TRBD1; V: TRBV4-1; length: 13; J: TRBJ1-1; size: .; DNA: TGCGCCAGCAGCCGTCCAGGGGGCACTGAAGCTTTCTTT; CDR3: CASSRPGGTEAFF
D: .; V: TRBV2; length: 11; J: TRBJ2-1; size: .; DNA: TGTGCCAGCAGTCAAAGGAGGGAGCAGTTCTTC; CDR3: CASSQRREQFF
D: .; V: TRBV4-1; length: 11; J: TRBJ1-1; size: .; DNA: TGCGCCAACAGCCAAGGAGGAGAAGCTTTCTTT; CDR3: CANSQGGEAFF
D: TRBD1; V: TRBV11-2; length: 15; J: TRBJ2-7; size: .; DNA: TGTGCCAGCAGCTCAGAAAACAGGGGGCCCGACGAGCAGTACTTC; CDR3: CASSSENRGPDEQYF
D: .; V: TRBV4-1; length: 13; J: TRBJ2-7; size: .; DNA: TGCGCCAGCAGCCAAAAATCCGGGTACGAGCAGTACTTC; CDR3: CASSQKSGYEQYF
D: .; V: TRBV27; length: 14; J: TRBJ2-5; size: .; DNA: TGTGCCAGCAGCCTAGGGGGGGTGTATGAGACCCAGTACTTC; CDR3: CASSLGGVYETQYF
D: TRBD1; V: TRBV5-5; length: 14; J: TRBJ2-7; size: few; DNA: TGTGCCAGCAGTGAGCGGACAGGATCCTACGAGCAGTACTTC; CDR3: CASSERTGSYEQYF
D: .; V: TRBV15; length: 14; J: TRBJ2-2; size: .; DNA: TGTGCCACCAGCTGGGGCGATAACACCGGGGAGCTGTTTTTT; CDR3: CATSWGDNTGELFF
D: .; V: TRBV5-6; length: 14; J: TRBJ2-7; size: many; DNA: TGTGCCAGCAGCTTGGCAGGGCCTGACGACGAGCAGTACTTC; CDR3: CASSLAGPDDEQYF
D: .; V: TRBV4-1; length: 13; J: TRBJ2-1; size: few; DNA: TGCGCCAGCAGCCAGGAGATTCAGGAGCAGCAGTTCTTC; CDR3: CASSQEIQEQQFF
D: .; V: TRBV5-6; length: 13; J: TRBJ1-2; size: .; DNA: TGTGCCAGCAGCTCCGGACTTACTTATGGCTACACCTTC; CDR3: CASSSGLTYGYTF
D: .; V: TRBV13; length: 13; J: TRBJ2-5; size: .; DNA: TGTGCCAGCAGCCCAAAGAACCAAGAGACCCAGTACTTC; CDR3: CASSPKNQETQYF
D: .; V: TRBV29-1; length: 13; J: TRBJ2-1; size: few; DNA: TGCAGCGTTCCGGGGGCCTCCTACAATGAGCAGTTCTTC; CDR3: CSVPGASYNEQFF
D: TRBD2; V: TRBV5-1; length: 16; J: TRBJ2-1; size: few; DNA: TGCGCCAGCAGCCCGCCGGGACTAGGGACATACAATGAGCAGTTCTTC; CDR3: CASSPPGLGTYNEQFF